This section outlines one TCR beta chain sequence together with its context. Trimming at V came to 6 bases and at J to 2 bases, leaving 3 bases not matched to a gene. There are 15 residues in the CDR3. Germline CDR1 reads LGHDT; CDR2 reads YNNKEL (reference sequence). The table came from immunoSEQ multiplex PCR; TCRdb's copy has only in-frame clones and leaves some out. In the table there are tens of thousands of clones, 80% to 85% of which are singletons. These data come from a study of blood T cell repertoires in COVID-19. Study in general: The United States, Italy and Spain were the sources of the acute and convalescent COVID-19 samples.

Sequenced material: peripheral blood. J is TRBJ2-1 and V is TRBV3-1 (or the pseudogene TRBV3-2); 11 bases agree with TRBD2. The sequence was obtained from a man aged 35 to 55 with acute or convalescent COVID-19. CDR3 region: CASRVAGGPYNEQFF. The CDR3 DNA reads TGTGCCAGCAGGGTAGCGGGGGGGCCCTACAATGAGCAGTTCTTC.